These 23 T cell receptor beta chains were sequenced from one sample in a study of response to subunit inactivated influenza vaccine. One entry per CDR3 protein, called by TCRdb with MiXCR from the RT-PCR reads. The sample lists roughly 570,000 distinct CDR3 sequences, 10% to 15% occurring once. The sequenced sample was PBMCs from blood, obtained more than 35 days after vaccination. All receptors come from a man aged 45-65 years who received an inactivated influenza vaccine.

V and J are TRBV4-1 and TRBJ2-5, with TRBD2 matching 7 bases. The CDR3 runs 17 residues. Looked up from germline, CDR1 is MGHRA and CDR2 is YSYEKL. The V and J ends lost 0 bases and 4 bases, in that order; junction bases with no gene match: 11. The chain's CDR3 is CASSQDLSAGVLETQYF. DNA of the CDR3: TGCGCCAGCAGCCAAGACCTTTCGGCGGGAGTATTAGAGACCCAGTACTTC.

This chain joins TRBV6-2 or TRBV6-3 and TRBJ2-5; tentative D call: TRBD2 (6 bases). Germline values: CDR1 MNHEY, CDR2 SVGEGT. The germline V and J ends were trimmed by 2 bases and 4 bases, with 11 bases remaining between them. This CDR3 is 14 amino acids long. CDR3 loop: CASSYPIGRETQYF. The DNA of the CDR3 is TGTGCCAGCAGTTACCCCATCGGGAGAGAGACCCAGTACTTC.

This clonotype was seen more than once but under ten times. The V gene is TRBV27, the J gene TRBJ1-1, with TRBD1 identical over 8 bases. V shed 2 bases, J shed 1 base, and the junction held 3 bases outside the gene matches. The CDR3 has 15 amino acids. Germline assignment: CDR1 MNHEY and CDR2 SMNVEV (reference sequence). DNA of the CDR3: TGTGCCAGCAGTTTAAGTACAGGGGGGAACACTGAAGCTTTCTTT. It is translated as CASSLSTGGNTEAFF.

In this sample, this clonotype turned up a few times. The chain has TRBV4-1 and TRBJ2-1, with 10 nucleotides matching TRBD2. Trimming took 4 bases from V and 5 from J; bases not matched to a gene: 8. The CDR3 is made up of 16 amino acids. CDR1 and CDR2 (germline): MGHRA, YSYEKL. For the CDR3, the DNA is TGCGCCAGCAGCCTCAGAGCGGGGGGGCCAGACAATGAGCAGTTCTTC. This codes for CASSLRAGGPDNEQFF.

The sample holds a few counts of this clonotype. An end of the junction does not agree with germline; a read error may underlie this. The V gene is TRBV10-3, the J gene TRBJ2-7; either TRBD1 or TRBD2 may fit D (5 bases each). This CDR3 spans 16 amino acids. The germline gives CDR1 ENHRY, CDR2 SYGVKD. The CDR3 is CAISDRQTIASSEQYF. Here the CDR3 DNA reads TGTGCCATCAGTGATCGACAGACTATAGCTTCCTCCGAGCAGTACTTC.

The table lists this clonotype with many counts. The CDR3 here is CSARDPSTIWEQYF. DNA for the CDR3: TGCAGTGCTAGAGATCCCTCGACAATATGGGAGCAGTACTTC. The chain links TRBV20-1 to TRBJ2-7; D not certain. This CDR3 is built from 14 residues. V lost 0 bases and J lost 7, with 16 bases in between. The germline V gene encodes CDR1 DFQATT and CDR2 SNEGSKA (reference sequence).

This clonotype was counted only a few times. The chain carries TRBV20-1 and TRBJ2-7, with D maybe TRBD1 (5 bases). CDR3 length equals 13 residues. Between the trimmed V and J ends, which lost 3 bases and 0 bases, there was a span of 9 bases. Germline V gene sequence: CDR1 DFQATT, CDR2 SNEGSKA (reference sequence). The CDR3, as DNA: TGCAGTGCTAGGACAGATAGCTCCTACGAGCAGTACTTC. Protein sequence: CSARTDSSYEQYF.

There are many counts of this clonotype. The rearrangement joins TRBV4-2 to TRBJ2-5, with TRBD1 as a possible D gene (6 bases). CDR3 length: 15 residues. Germline-derived CDR1 and CDR2 are LGHNA and YNFKEQ. V lost 0 bases to trimming and J lost 1 base, with 9 bases between them. The CDR3 loop is CASSQDRGVQETQYF. The CDR3 DNA reads as TGTGCCAGCAGCCAAGACAGGGGAGTCCAAGAGACCCAGTACTTC.

The chain combines TRBV6-5 with TRBJ2-2; 8 bases are a match to TRBD1. Germline trimming cut 3 bases from V and 0 bases from J; bases unmatched to any gene: 3. CDR1 is MNHEY and CDR2 is SVGAGI in the germline V gene. The CDR3 has 16 residues. The CDR3 DNA sequence: TGTGCCAGCAGTTATCCAGGGGGCGCGAACACCGGGGAGCTGTTTTTT. It codes for CASSYPGGANTGELFF.

This clonotype was seen ten or more times. V and J are TRBV12-3 or TRBV12-4 and TRBJ2-3; 9 bases map to TRBD2. This CDR3 region has 16 residues. V was clipped by 5 bases and J by 6 bases; unmatched bases: 12. In nucleotides, the CDR3 is TGTGCCAGCAGTCCGTATAGCGGGGGCTCCTCCGATACGCAGTATTTT. This encodes CASSPYSGGSSDTQYF.

V usage is TRBV29-1 and J usage is TRBJ2-1; D uncertain. CDR3 length equals 13 residues. CDR1 and CDR2 (germline): SQVTM, ANQGSEA. V was cut by 7 bases and J by 5 bases, with 15 bases left in between. DNA for the CDR3: TGCAGCGCATATCCAAACCCCCACAATGAGCAGTTCTTC. This translates into CSAYPNPHNEQFF.

This clonotype was seen many times. The V gene is TRBV20-1, the J gene TRBJ2-7, with D tentatively TRBD1 or TRBD2 (5 bases each). The CDR3 is 13 residues long. Germline V CDR1 and CDR2: DFQATT, SNEGSKA (reference sequence). V was pared by 6 bases and J by 6 bases, with 18 bases between. The CDR3 region has the DNA TGCAGTGCCCCAGGGATAGGACTGGGCGAGCAGTACTTC. Its protein is CSAPGIGLGEQYF.

The chain carries TRBV4-2 and TRBJ2-5, with 8 positions matching TRBD2. Trimming took 1 base from V and 5 from J; bases not matched to a gene: 6. Per the germline V gene, CDR1 is LGHNA and CDR2 is YNFKEQ. The CDR3 totals 15 residues. The DNA of the CDR3 is TGTGCCAGCAGCCAAGCGGGGGGGGTAGTGGAGACCCAGTACTTC. Amino acid sequence: CASSQAGGVVETQYF.

The CDR3: CASSLLPGQGGSGANVLTF. The CDR3 nucleotides read TGTGCCAGCAGTCTTTTACCGGGACAGGGAGGATCTGGGGCCAACGTCCTGACTTTC. The chain uses TRBV28 and TRBJ2-6, with TRBD1 matching 9 bases. Trimming at V came to 5 bases and at J to 1 base, leaving 12 bases not matched to a gene. Germline CDR1 is MDHEN and CDR2 is SYDVKM. This CDR3 region has 19 residues.

The rearrangement uses TRBV15 and TRBJ2-1; 11 nucleotides agree with TRBD2. This CDR3 is built from 17 residues. The trim removed 1 base at V and 2 bases at J, leaving 4 bases unmatched. Germline CDR1 and CDR2: LNHNV and YYDKDF (reference sequence). The CDR3 DNA reads as TGTGCCACCAGCAGAGTGATTAGCGGGAGGGCCTACAATGAGCAGTTCTTC. Translating it yields CATSRVISGRAYNEQFF.

The chain links TRBV12-3 or TRBV12-4 to TRBJ1-2; 7 nucleotides agree with TRBD1. The V segment lost 5 bases and the J segment 6 bases; nucleotides outside the gene matches: 6. The CDR3 consists of 13 residues. The CDR3 DNA reads TGTGCCAGCAGTCCCGACAGGGTGGATGGCTACACCTTC. It is translated as CASSPDRVDGYTF.

The genes are TRBV20-1 and TRBJ2-3, with 9 bases that match TRBD2. The CDR3 length is 17 residues. Trimming removed 2 bases from V and 7 bases from J; junction bases left unmatched: 16. The germline gives CDR1 DFQATT, CDR2 SNEGSKA (reference sequence). This chain's CDR3 is CSARIAGGTTALHTQYF. The CDR3 DNA sequence: TGCAGTGCTAGAATCGCGGGAGGGACAACGGCCCTACATACGCAGTATTTT.

This sequence joins TRBV28 and TRBJ2-1; TRBD1 matches at 8 bases. Losses at the gene ends were 4 bases for V and 3 bases for J; bases not matched to a gene: 17. In germline, CDR1 is MDHEN, CDR2 SYDVKM. The CDR3 loop spans 19 amino acids. The CDR3 nucleotides read TGTGCCAGCAGTTCTAGCGTTTTTCGGACAGGGCCTGTCTACAATGAGCAGTTCTTC. Protein sequence: CASSSSVFRTGPVYNEQFF.

This clonotype appeared a few times. Germline and junction disagree at one end, which may indicate a read error. The rearrangement joins TRBV4-1 to TRBJ2-1; D gene ambiguous. The CDR3 runs to 13 residues. Germline-derived CDR1 and CDR2 are MGHRA and YSYEKL. CDR3 DNA: TGCGCCAGCAGCTCCCTATATCACAAAGAGCAGTTCTTC. Its translation: CASSSLYHKEQFF.

The chain recombines TRBV10-3 with TRBJ2-1; 9 bases are shared with TRBD1. CDR3 length: 15 amino acids. Trimming removed 1 base from V and 5 bases from J; junction bases left unmatched: 3. Germline CDR1 and CDR2: ENHRY and SYGVKD. In DNA, the CDR3 is TGTGCCATCAGTGAGTATGGGACAGGGAACAATGAGCAGTTCTTC. It specifies CAISEYGTGNNEQFF.

In its sample, this clonotype was seen many times. This rearrangement joins TRBV10-3 to TRBJ2-1; D is ambiguous. Per germline, CDR1 ENHRY and CDR2 SYGVKD. V lost 2 bases to trimming and J lost 3 bases, with 20 bases between them. This CDR3 comprises 18 residues. CDR3 sequence reads: CAISERVVKVLNYNEQFF. CDR3 sequence (DNA): TGTGCCATCAGTGAGAGGGTGGTTAAGGTTCTGAACTACAATGAGCAGTTCTTC.

This clonotype was observed a few times. This chain links TRBV6-2 or TRBV6-3 with TRBJ2-7, with TRBD1 matching 7 bases. V dropped 6 bases and J dropped 4; count of bases not matched to a gene: 9. Germline V gene lookup returns CDR1 MNHEY and CDR2 SVGEGT. The CDR3 runs 14 residues. Here the CDR3 DNA reads TGTGCCAGCAGGCCAGGGGGAAGCGCGTACGAGCAGTACTTC. Translated: CASRPGGSAYEQYF.

The chain couples TRBV5-6 to TRBJ2-7; TRBD1 matches at 7 bases. J was trimmed by 2 bases and V by 5 bases; bases with no gene match: 7. Germline V gene lookup returns CDR1 SGHDT and CDR2 YYEEEE. There are 14 residues in the CDR3. DNA for the CDR3: TGTGCCAGCAGTTCCGGGACAGTGCCCTACGAGCAGTACTTC. Protein: CASSSGTVPYEQYF. Based on the CDR3 plus reference TRBV5-6 and TRBJ2-7, the full variable domain is DAGVTQSPTHLIKTRGQQVTLRCSPKSGHDTVSWYQQALGQGPQFIFQYYEEEERQRGNFPDRFSGHQFPNYSSELNVNALLLGDSALYLCASSSGTVPYEQYFGPGTRLTVT.